This TCR beta chain originates from a study of OX40 agonist ivuxolimab in advanced cancers. Study at large: Patients got intravenous ivuxolimab at 0.01 to 10 mg/kg every 2 weeks. The eligibility criteria allowed prior anti-PD-1, anti-PD-L1 or anti-CTLA-4 therapy, and under 50% had some.

The assay was immunoSEQ multiplex PCR, and TCRdb's table has in-frame clones only and misses some. The repertoire includes tens of thousands of clones, 80% to 90% of them detected once, and 5% sits in the top ten. Looked up from germline, CDR1 is ENHRY and CDR2 is SYGVKD. The CDR3 is made up of 12 amino acids. Deletions cut 6 bases from V and 0 bases from J, with 5 bases between. The sequence was collected from an adult with an advanced solid tumor such as melanoma, head and neck, liver or kidney cancer. V gene TRBV10-3 combines with J gene TRBJ2-5; D call uncertain. This specimen consisted of CD4+ or CD8+ T cells sorted from blood, obtained in a trial of the OX40 agonist ivuxolimab. This CDR3 reads CAISDNQETQYF. Here the CDR3 DNA reads TGTGCCATCAGCGACAACCAAGAGACCCAGTACTTC.